A selection of T cell receptor beta chains follows, all from one sample in a study of cytomegalovirus exposure and HLA in healthy donors. TCRdb's copy holds only in-frame clones and misses some; the assay was immunoSEQ multiplex PCR. The sample contains some 160,000 clones, approximately 91% of which appear only once. Specimen: PBMCs. These receptors were obtained from a man between 18 and 29 years old in good health and CMV-seronegative. The CDR3 runs from the conserved cysteine through the conserved F or W. A D gene is named only where the DNA matches it firmly. The listing skips clone size in some rows; elsewhere it reads once, few, many or a size class.

d_gene | j_gene | abundance | v_gene | CDR3nt | CDR3aa
TRBD2 | TRBJ2-1 | . | TRBV19 | TGTGCCACCCGATCCGGACTAGCGGGGGGGCTGTCCTACAATGAGCAGTTCTTC | CATRSGLAGGLSYNEQFF
. | TRBJ1-5 | . | TRBV6-1 | TGTGCCAGCAGTGAAGGGAGCAGGGGCGGTCAGCCCCAGCATTTT | CASSEGSRGGQPQHF
TRBD1 | TRBJ1-5 | . | TRBV6-1 | TGTGCCAGCAGTACCGGACAGGGCCGCAATCAGCCCCAGCATTTT | CASSTGQGRNQPQHF
. | TRBJ2-4 | once | TRBV5-8 | TGTGCCAGCAGCTTGGGACAGAACAAAAACATTCAGTACTTC | CASSLGQNKNIQYF
. | TRBJ2-5 | . | TRBV20-1 | TGCAGTGCTGAAGCGGGAGAGACCCAGTACTTC | CSAEAGETQYF
. | TRBJ1-1 | . | TRBV15 | TGTGCCACCAGCATTAAAAGACAGGTGTCTGAAGCTTTCTTT | CATSIKRQVSEAFF
TRBD2 | TRBJ2-2 | . | TRBV19 | TGTGCCAGTAGTATAAGGGGGATATCCTTAGCGGGGCTAAACACCGGGGAGCTGTTTTTT | CASSIRGISLAGLNTGELFF
. | TRBJ1-1 | . | TRBV6-1 | TGTGCCAGTCAAGACTTTTACGAAGCTTTCTTT | CASQDFYEAFF
TRBD2 | TRBJ2-3 | . | TRBV30 | TGTGCCTGGTCCGGGCGACTAGCGGGACTTACAGATACGCAGTATTTT | CAWSGRLAGLTDTQYF
. | TRBJ1-3 | . | TRBV9 | TGTGCCAGCAGCGTAGCAGGTATCTCTGGAAACACCATATATTTT | CASSVAGISGNTIYF
. | TRBJ2-3 | . | TRBV7-2 | TGTGCCAGCAGCTTACAAGCGGCTAGCACAGATACGCAGTATTTT | CASSLQAASTDTQYF
TRBD2 | TRBJ2-1 | . | TRBV11-3 | TGTGCCAGCAGCTTCGGGGGGGCAGACGAGCAGTTCTTC | CASSFGGADEQFF
. | TRBJ2-5 | . | TRBV5-1 | TGCGCCAGCAGCGCAAGGAGCGGTGAAGAGACCCAGTACTTC | CASSARSGEETQYF
TRBD2 | TRBJ2-5 | . | TRBV2 | TGTGCCAGCAGCCCAGGACTAGCGGGAGGGCCCGGTCAAGAGACCCAGTACTTC | CASSPGLAGGPGQETQYF
. | TRBJ1-1 | . | TRBV9 | TGTGCCAGCAGCCCCGAGGCGGGGGCTGAAGCTTTCTTT | CASSPEAGAEAFF
. | TRBJ1-6 | few | TRBV7-3 | TGTGCCAGCAGCTTAACTCCGACTGATGATTCACCCCTCCACTTT | CASSLTPTDDSPLHF
. | TRBJ1-5 | . | TRBV27 | TGTGCCAGCAGTTATACAGGGAGTCAGCCCCAGCATTTT | CASSYTGSQPQHF
. | TRBJ2-1 | . | TRBV19 | TGTGCCAGTAGTATGGGGCGGGGCAGCTCCTACAATGAGCAGTTCTTC | CASSMGRGSSYNEQFF
. | TRBJ1-2 | . | TRBV5-1 | TGCGCCAGCAGCTTGTTACAGGGATATGGCTACACCTTC | CASSLLQGYGYTF
TRBD1 | TRBJ2-1 | . | TRBV5-1 | TGCGCCAGCAGCTACGAAACGAGGGACAGGGGTTTTGAGCAGTTCTTC | CASSYETRDRGFEQFF
. | TRBJ2-2 | . | TRBV6-1 | TGTGCCAGCAGTGAACGGGGGTCCGGCGGGGAGCTGTTTTTT | CASSERGSGGELFF
. | TRBJ1-1 | . | TRBV13 | TGTGCCAGCAGTACCGACAGTTCGAACACTGAAGCTTTCTTT | CASSTDSSNTEAFF
. | TRBJ2-2 | . | TRBV27 | TGTGCCAGCAGCCGGGGGGCCCCCGGGGAGCTGTTTTTT | CASSRGAPGELFF
. | TRBJ1-1 | . | TRBV5-1 | TGCGCCAGCAGCTTGGAACAGAACATGAACACTGAAGCTTTCTTT | CASSLEQNMNTEAFF
. | TRBJ1-2 | . | TRBV30 | TGTGCCTGGACCCTAGGGGCAGGGGCGGGCTATGGCTACACCTTC | CAWTLGAGAGYGYTF
TRBD1 | TRBJ2-7 | . | TRBV29-1 | TGCAGCGTCGCCAAGGGTACAGGGGGACTCTACGAGCAGTACTTC | CSVAKGTGGLYEQYF
TRBD2 | TRBJ2-1 | . | TRBV7-2 | TGTGCCAGCAGCTTAGAAAGCACTAGCGGGCCTACAGGTGAGCAGTTCTTC | CASSLESTSGPTGEQFF
TRBD2 | TRBJ2-1 | . | TRBV9 | TGTGCCAGCAGCGTAGGACTAGCGGGCTCCTACAATGAGCAGTTCTTC | CASSVGLAGSYNEQFF
. | TRBJ1-2 | once | TRBV19 | TGTGCCAGTAGTGCCTACCAGGGGAGATGGGGCTACACCTTC | CASSAYQGRWGYTF
TRBD2 | TRBJ2-3 | . | TRBV4-1 | TGCGCCAGCAGCCAAATGGGACAATTAACCTTAGCGGGGGGCACAGATACGCAGTATTTT | CASSQMGQLTLAGGTDTQYF
TRBD1 | TRBJ1-2 | . | TRBV9 | TGTGCCAGCAGCGTAGGGGACAGCGCCTATGGCTACACCTTC | CASSVGDSAYGYTF
. | TRBJ2-1 | . | TRBV7-8 | TGTGCCAGCAGCTTAAATCTGCATCGGGTGGTGGAATCCTACAATGAGCAGTTCTTC | CASSLNLHRVVESYNEQFF
. | TRBJ2-7 | . | TRBV6-5 | TGTGCCAGCAGTTACGACCCGCGCGGGTCGGGCTACGAGCAGTACTTC | CASSYDPRGSGYEQYF
. | TRBJ2-7 | . | TRBV30 | TGTGCCTGGGGGGCGCCAGGGCAGTACTTC | CAWGAPGQYF
. | TRBJ1-6 | once | TRBV5-1 | TGCGCCAGCAGCTACGATCTTACAGGGTATGGATCACCCCTCCACTTT | CASSYDLTGYGSPLHF